Listed below are T cell receptor beta chains from one sample, sequenced in a study of T cells after posttransplantation cyclophosphamide. Method: immunoSEQ multiplex PCR; TCRdb's copy keeps in-frame clones and lacks some. The table includes some 21,000 clones, approximately 83% detected once. Specimen: PBMCs, collected roughly a year after allogeneic stem cell transplant with calcineurin inhibitor and methotrexate. The receptors originated from a female patient between 30 and 40 years old who received an allogeneic stem cell transplant from an unrelated donor, was CMV-positive, and had acute and chronic GVHD. The graft donor may have contributed some T cells. CDR3s include the opening cysteine and the closing phenylalanine or tryptophan. The D gene is left open where the match is weak. Clone size appears in some rows only: once, few, many, or a class for an expanded clone.

abundance	d_gene	v_gene	j_gene	CDR3aa	CDR3nt
NA	NA	TRBV5-1	TRBJ1-5	CASSPDTFNQPQHF	TGCGCCAGCAGCCCGGACACCTTCAATCAGCCCCAGCATTTT
NA	NA	TRBV27	TRBJ1-4	CASSLEGSTEKLFF	TGTGCCAGCAGTTTGGAGGGTTCCACTGAAAAACTGTTTTTT
NA	NA	TRBV30	TRBJ1-2	CAWSSGGARGYTF	TGTGCCTGGAGTAGCGGGGGGGCACGTGGCTACACCTTC
NA	TRBD2	TRBV27	TRBJ2-1	CASQPIAGDNEQFF	TGTGCCAGCCAGCCCATAGCGGGCGACAATGAGCAGTTCTTC
NA	TRBD2	TRBV7-9	TRBJ2-1	CASSSGTSYNEQFF	TGTGCCAGCAGCTCTGGGACTAGCTACAATGAGCAGTTCTTC
NA	TRBD2	TRBV4-1	TRBJ2-7	CASSQDLAGGVYEQYF	TGCGCCAGCAGCCAAGATCTAGCGGGGGGGGTCTACGAGCAGTACTTC
once	NA	TRBV6-5	TRBJ2-4	CASGAGDGDIQYF	TGTGCCTCAGGGGCAGGGGACGGCGACATTCAGTACTTC
NA	NA	TRBV11-2	TRBJ1-1	CAQRGRGHTEAFF	TGTGCTCAGCGGGGCAGGGGCCACACTGAAGCTTTCTTT
NA	NA	TRBV18	TRBJ2-7	CASSLSVSYEQYF	TGTGCCAGCTCACTTTCGGTTTCCTACGAGCAGTACTTC
NA	NA	TRBV5-6	TRBJ2-3	CASSPSTDTQYF	TGTGCCAGCAGCCCTAGCACAGATACGCAGTATTTT
once	NA	TRBV4-1	TRBJ1-5	CASSQPASRNRVHQPQHF	TGCGCCAGCAGCCAACCGGCTTCGCGTAACAGGGTACATCAGCCCCAGCATTTT
NA	TRBD2	TRBV27	TRBJ2-1	CASSWAGGSYNEQFF	TGTGCCAGCAGTTGGGCGGGAGGATCCTACAATGAGCAGTTCTTC
few	NA	TRBV30	TRBJ1-1	CAWSVQGNTEAFF	TGTGCCTGGAGTGTACAGGGGAACACTGAAGCTTTCTTT
once	NA	TRBV7-9	TRBJ2-2	CASSGGTGELFF	TGTGCCAGCAGTGGAGGCACCGGGGAGCTGTTTTTT
NA	NA	TRBV4-3	TRBJ1-6	CASSQLSGDTPLHF	TGCGCCAGCAGCCAATTGTCAGGGGACACACCCCTCCACTTT
few	TRBD1	TRBV18	TRBJ2-3	CASSPPAGGGLGTQYF	TGTGCCAGCTCACCACCCGCAGGGGGCGGTTTGGGTACGCAGTATTTT
NA	NA	TRBV6-5	TRBJ2-1	CASRRDSYNEQFF	TGTGCCAGCCGGCGGGACTCCTACAATGAGCAGTTCTTC
NA	NA	TRBV5-4	TRBJ2-7	CASSFELAYEQYF	TGTGCCAGCAGCTTTGAACTAGCCTACGAGCAGTACTTC
NA	NA	TRBV7-9	TRBJ2-7	CASSRREGSNYEQYF	TGTGCCAGCAGCCGGCGCGAGGGCAGTAACTACGAGCAGTACTTC
NA	NA	TRBV5-1	TRBJ1-1	CASSLAGQSAFF	TGCGCCAGCAGCTTGGCTGGGCAATCGGCTTTCTTT
NA	NA	TRBV7-2	TRBJ2-1	CASSWGGIYNEQFF	TGTGCCAGCAGCTGGGGCGGGATCTACAATGAGCAGTTCTTC
once	NA	TRBV6-6	TRBJ2-7	CASSYSSKFREQYF	TGTGCCAGCAGTTACTCTTCGAAGTTTCGCGAGCAGTACTTC
NA	NA	TRBV4-3	TRBJ2-1	CASSQGPQGLNEQFF	TGCGCCAGCAGCCAAGGTCCCCAGGGTCTTAATGAGCAGTTCTTC
NA	TRBD1	TRBV2	TRBJ1-6	CASGGTATNSPLHF	TGTGCCAGCGGGGGGACAGCAACAAATTCACCCCTCCACTTT
NA	NA	TRBV15	TRBJ2-7	CATSRPTLGVGSYEQYF	TGTGCCACCAGCAGACCCACTCTAGGGGTCGGTTCCTACGAGCAGTACTTC
NA	NA	TRBV5-1	TRBJ2-7	CASSPWAGEGEQYF	TGCGCCAGCAGCCCCTGGGCAGGGGAGGGCGAGCAGTACTTC
NA	TRBD2	TRBV9	TRBJ2-3	CASSVEGGRTDTQYF	TGTGCCAGCAGCGTGGAGGGAGGGCGCACAGATACGCAGTATTTT
NA	NA	TRBV7-7	TRBJ2-1	CASSLGTRDEQFF	TGTGCTAGCAGCCTGGGGACTCGGGATGAGCAGTTCTTC
NA	NA	TRBV15	TRBJ2-7	CATSRVGRAGLVHEQYF	TGTGCCACCAGCAGAGTAGGACGGGCAGGGTTGGTCCACGAGCAGTACTTC
NA	NA	TRBV5-4	TRBJ1-3	CASSIGQMGYSGNTIYF	TGTGCCAGCAGCATTGGACAGATGGGCTACTCTGGAAACACCATATATTTT
NA	NA	TRBV15	TRBJ1-2	CATSRVRADNYGYTF	TGTGCCACCAGCAGAGTCCGCGCGGATAACTATGGCTACACCTTC
NA	NA	TRBV29-1	TRBJ1-4	CSVAGDTFNEKLFF	TGCAGCGTTGCCGGTGACACCTTCAATGAAAAACTGTTTTTT
few	TRBD2	TRBV15	TRBJ2-5	CATSRVGRTQETQYF	TGTGCCACCAGCAGAGTCGGGAGGACACAAGAGACCCAGTACTTC
NA	TRBD2	TRBV5-1	TRBJ2-1	CASSSALAGLISYNEQFF	TGCGCCAGCAGCTCGGCCTTAGCGGGTTTAATTTCCTACAATGAGCAGTTCTTC
NA	NA	TRBV19	TRBJ2-5	CASSIARQETQYF	TGTGCCAGTAGTATAGCACGGCAAGAGACCCAGTACTTC
NA	NA	TRBV29-1	TRBJ2-1	CSVIRVGEQFF	TGCAGCGTTATCAGGGTTGGCGAGCAGTTCTTC
NA	TRBD1	TRBV6-1	TRBJ1-1	CASMHTGGREAFF	TGTGCCAGCATGCACACAGGGGGCCGTGAGGCTTTCTTT
NA	TRBD2	TRBV11-2	TRBJ2-3	CASSFTSGGRTDTQYF	TGTGCCAGCAGTTTTACTAGCGGGGGGCGCACAGATACGCAGTATTTT
NA	NA	TRBV6-4	TRBJ1-4	CASKCPGELFF	TGTGCCAGCAAATGCCCGGGAGAACTGTTTTTT
NA	TRBD1	TRBV5-1	TRBJ2-7	CASSIRDRGDEQYF	TGCGCCAGCAGCATCCGGGACAGGGGTGACGAGCAGTACTTC
NA	NA	TRBV6-6	TRBJ1-1	CASSFTGTINTEAFF	TGTGCCAGCAGTTTCACCGGGACAATAAACACTGAAGCTTTCTTT
NA	TRBD2	TRBV6-6	TRBJ2-7	CASSYYGTSGGEQYF	TGTGCCAGCAGTTACTATGGGACTAGCGGGGGAGAGCAGTACTTC
NA	TRBD1	TRBV30	TRBJ1-1	CAWSLGGATEAFF	TGTGCCTGGAGTCTAGGGGGCGCAACTGAAGCTTTCTTT
NA	NA	TRBV5-4	TRBJ2-2	CASSLGIMRAAGTGELFF	TGTGCCAGCAGCTTGGGCATCATGCGGGCCGCGGGCACCGGGGAGCTGTTTTTT
NA	TRBD2	TRBV5-1	TRBJ2-7	CASSVSSGLSYEQYF	TGCGCCAGCAGCGTTTCTAGCGGCCTCTCCTACGAGCAGTACTTC